The rows below give T cell receptor beta chains drawn from one sample of a study of shared clonotypes between healthy human individuals. Generated by immunoSEQ multiplex PCR, the TCRdb table keeps only in-frame clones and is missing some. The sample includes around 450,000 clones, about 76% of them seen just once. The material sequenced was PBMCs. Receptors originate from a woman aged 40 to 49 in good health. Some clones in this sample may be carry-over from other donors' samples. Both conserved end residues are part of each CDR3. The D gene is left open where the match is weak. Only part of the rows carry a size: once, few, many, or a class if the clone is expanded.

TRBD2,TRBJ2-7,15,-,TRBV6-5,CASSTLAGGSYEQYF,TGTGCCAGCAGTACGCTAGCGGGCGGTTCCTACGAGCAGTACTTC
-,TRBJ1-4,11,-,TRBV5-5,CASSPNEKLFF,TGTGCCAGCAGCCCTAATGAAAAACTGTTTTTT
-,TRBJ2-5,13,-,TRBV15,CATSRPTLETQYF,TGTGCCACCAGCAGGCCAACTTTGGAGACCCAGTACTTC
-,TRBJ1-2,12,-,TRBV5-6,CASQGRGYGYTF,TGTGCCAGCCAGGGAAGGGGGTATGGCTACACCTTC
TRBD1,TRBJ2-2,15,few,TRBV5-5,CASSPGTGASGELFF,TGTGCCAGCAGCCCCGGGACAGGGGCTTCCGGGGAGCTGTTTTTT
-,TRBJ2-7,15,-,TRBV9,CASSPEGSLSYEQYF,TGTGCCAGCTCTCCCGAGGGGTCCCTCTCCTACGAGCAGTACTTC
TRBD2,TRBJ2-3,15,-,TRBV7-2,CASSGGLGWTDTQYF,TGTGCCAGCAGCGGGGGACTAGGATGGACAGATACGCAGTATTTT
TRBD2,TRBJ2-1,15,-,TRBV7-6,CASSLGLADYNEQFF,TGTGCCAGCAGCTTAGGGCTAGCGGACTACAATGAGCAGTTCTTC
-,TRBJ1-4,14,-,TRBV15,CATSPVQPNEKLFF,TGTGCCACCAGCCCCGTACAGCCAAATGAAAAACTGTTTTTT
-,TRBJ2-7,13,-,TRBV5-4,CASSLNYRVEQYF,TGTGCCAGCAGCCTCAATTACAGGGTCGAGCAGTACTTC
-,TRBJ2-6,21,once,TRBV21-1,CASSKRVAERTGSSGANVLTF,TGTGCCAGCAGCAAACGGGTTGCAGAGCGGACAGGAAGCTCTGGGGCCAACGTCCTGACTTTC
-,TRBJ1-2,15,-,TRBV18,CASSPLGKGDYGYTF,TGTGCCAGCTCTCCTTTAGGGAAAGGGGACTATGGCTACACCTTC
-,TRBJ2-7,17,few,TRBV7-2,CASSLAPGGDLTYEQYF,TGTGCCAGCAGCTTAGCTCCAGGAGGGGACTTAACCTACGAGCAGTACTTC
-,TRBJ1-4,13,-,TRBV29-1,CSVVNATNEKLFF,TGCAGCGTTGTAAATGCAACTAATGAAAAACTGTTTTTT
TRBD2,TRBJ2-7,15,-,TRBV6-6,CASSSSSGSSYEQYF,TGTGCCAGCAGTTCTTCTAGCGGGAGCTCCTACGAGCAGTACTTC
TRBD2,TRBJ2-1,17,-,TRBV7-9,CASSLAPLAGSYNEQFF,TGTGCCAGCAGCTTAGCCCCCCTAGCGGGTTCCTACAATGAGCAGTTCTTC
TRBD2,TRBJ2-1,15,-,TRBV19,CASASGSYPYNEQFF,TGTGCCAGTGCTAGCGGGAGTTACCCCTACAATGAGCAGTTCTTC
-,TRBJ2-7,15,-,TRBV5-6,CASSSGPDSSYEQYF,TGTGCCAGCAGCTCCGGACCGGACAGCTCCTACGAGCAGTACTTC
-,TRBJ1-3,15,-,TRBV4-3,CASSQEADTGNTIYF,TGCGCCAGCAGCCAAGAGGCGGATACTGGAAACACCATATATTTT
TRBD1,TRBJ1-1,16,-,TRBV11-1,CASSWAGTGGNTEAFF,TGTGCCAGCAGCTGGGCCGGGACAGGGGGGAACACTGAAGCTTTCTTT
TRBD2,TRBJ2-1,17,few,TRBV19,CASSTGTTPPYGNEQFF,TGTGCCAGTAGCACCGGGACTACACCCCCATATGGCAATGAGCAGTTCTTC
TRBD2,TRBJ2-1,17,-,TRBV2,CASIPGLAGGSYNEQFF,TGTGCCAGCATCCCGGGACTAGCGGGAGGAAGTTACAATGAGCAGTTCTTC
-,TRBJ2-3,14,-,TRBV2,CAPSPGVDTDTQYF,TGTGCACCATCCCCTGGGGTGGACACAGATACGCAGTATTTT
-,TRBJ1-5,15,-,TRBV28,CASSLPGRDNQPQHF,TGTGCCAGCAGTTTACCGGGACGTGACAATCAGCCCCAGCATTTT
TRBD2,TRBJ2-1,16,-,TRBV18,CASSPSSGSLSNEQFF,TGTGCCAGCTCCCCTTCTAGCGGGAGTTTGAGCAATGAGCAGTTCTTC
-,TRBJ2-5,13,once,TRBV2,CASSGPRAGTQYF,TGTGCCAGCAGTGGGCCTAGGGCAGGGACCCAGTACTTC
-,TRBJ2-1,16,-,TRBV7-3,CASSFSSASSYNEQFF,TGTGCCAGCAGCTTCTCGAGCGCTAGCTCCTACAATGAGCAGTTCTTC
-,TRBJ2-3,13,-,TRBV11-2,CASRIAWTEKQYF,TGTGCCAGCAGGATCGCCTGGACAGAAAAGCAGTATTTT
-,TRBJ2-7,14,-,TRBV18,CASSPGTQSYEQYF,TGTGCCAGCTCACCAGGGACGCAATCCTACGAGCAGTACTTC
TRBD1,TRBJ1-2,16,-,TRBV28,CASSTASGQAGWGYTF,TGTGCCAGCAGTACCGCCTCGGGACAGGCTGGCTGGGGCTACACCTTC